These T cell receptor beta chains were read from a single sample in a study of T cells in Graves' hyperthyroidism and ophthalmopathy. TCRdb redid the calling of the multiplex PCR reads with MiXCR, one entry per CDR3 protein. The sample consists of around 480,000 distinct CDR3 sequences, 14% of them appearing once. Sequencing used blood. All receptors come from a young woman with Graves' hyperthyroidism. Each CDR3 is given with its conserved first and last residue. Fields, in order: clone size, D gene, J gene, CDR3 length, V gene, CDR3 DNA, CDR3 protein. The D gene is left open where the match is weak. Part of the rows lack a size; the others show once, few, many or a class for expanded clones.

>few|.|TRBJ2-4|16|TRBV20-1
TGCAGTGCTAGACGGGCCGGAGTGGTAGCCAAAAACATTCAGTACTTC
CSARRAGVVAKNIQYF
>many|TRBD2|TRBJ2-3|17|TRBV7-3
TGTGCCAGCAGCTTGGGACTAGCGGGAGGCCAGGCAGATACGCAGTATTTT
CASSLGLAGGQADTQYF
>many|TRBD2|TRBJ2-1|14|TRBV20-1
TGCAGTGCCACAACTAGCGGCGGGGGGAATGAGCAGTTCTTC
CSATTSGGGNEQFF
>few|.|TRBJ1-1|14|TRBV20-1
TGCAGTGCTAGAGACCCTGGGGGGCCCTTGGAAGCTTTCTTT
CSARDPGGPLEAFF
>many|.|TRBJ1-5|14|TRBV15
TGTGCCACCAGCAGGGGAAGGGGGAATCAGCCCCAGCATTTT
CATSRGRGNQPQHF
>.|.|TRBJ1-2|18|TRBV29-1
TGCAGCGTTGAAGATCTTAGGGGACCTTTCATAGGGCACTATGGCTACACCTTC
CSVEDLRGPFIGHYGYTF
>few|.|TRBJ2-7|15|TRBV29-1
TGCAGCGTTGAAGGAGAGACACCCAGCTCCTACGAGCAGTACTTC
CSVEGETPSSYEQYF
>few|TRBD1|TRBJ2-3|15|TRBV6-1
TGTGCCAGCAGTGAGGACAGGGGACGCACAGATACGCAGTATTTT
CASSEDRGRTDTQYF
>many|TRBD1|TRBJ1-2|11|TRBV20-1
TGCAGTGCTAACAGGGGGAATGGCTACACCTTC
CSANRGNGYTF
>many|TRBD1|TRBJ2-2|14|TRBV27
TGTGCCAGCAGCTGGACAGGGTTCGGCGGGGAGCTGTTTTTT
CASSWTGFGGELFF
>many|.|TRBJ1-2|16|TRBV18
TGTGCCAGCTCACCTTCAGACAGACATTTAAACTATGGCTACACCTTC
CASSPSDRHLNYGYTF
>many|.|TRBJ2-1|16|TRBV24-1
TGTGCCACCAGTGGACCGAACGCCGGCGCCGTCAATGAGCAGTTCTTC
CATSGPNAGAVNEQFF
>.|.|TRBJ2-5|13|TRBV24-1
TGTGCCACCAGTGATTCCCGGGAGGAGACCCAGTACTTC
CATSDSREETQYF
>many|TRBD1|TRBJ1-1|14|TRBV6-1
TGTGCCAGCAGTGACCAGGACAGGGTACCTGAAGCTTTCTTT
CASSDQDRVPEAFF
>many|TRBD1|TRBJ1-2|13|TRBV27
TGTGCCAGCAGTCACGACAGGGTCGGCGACTACACCTTC
CASSHDRVGDYTF
>many|.|TRBJ1-2|17|TRBV6-1
TGTGCCAGCAGCCTAGCGTGGGCAGTCCGTTCTAACTATGGCTACACCTTC
CASSLAWAVRSNYGYTF
>many|.|TRBJ1-1|13|TRBV30
TGTGCCTGGAGAAGGGGATTGAACACTGAAGCTTTCTTT
CAWRRGLNTEAFF
>many|TRBD1|TRBJ1-2|15|TRBV18
TGTGCCAGCTCACCAAGCCTGACAGGGAACTATGGCTACACCTTC
CASSPSLTGNYGYTF
>many|.|TRBJ2-2|14|TRBV10-2
TGCGCCAGCAAAGGGGCAGCAAACACCGGGGAGCTGTTTTTT
CASKGAANTGELFF
>few|.|TRBJ2-2|19|TRBV24-1
TGTGCCACCAGTGACCAGCAGGGCCGGGGGGCATCGAACACCGGGGAGCTGTTTTTT
CATSDQQGRGASNTGELFF
>many|.|TRBJ1-1|14|TRBV11-2
TGTGCCAGCAGCTTAATGGGGAGCGGCACTGAAGCTTTCTTT
CASSLMGSGTEAFF
>many|.|TRBJ2-1|15|TRBV12-3/TRBV12-4
TGTGCCAGCAGTTTGAGCACACCCTATCCCAATGAGCAGTTCTTC
CASSLSTPYPNEQFF
>few|.|TRBJ1-1|11|TRBV10-3
TGTGCCATCACCGATAGGGAGAAAACTTTCTTT
CAITDREKTFF
>many|.|TRBJ2-1|14|TRBV7-6
TGTGCCAGCAGCCCCGCCATAGTGGGTAATGAGCAGTTCTTC
CASSPAIVGNEQFF
>.|TRBD2|TRBJ2-1|14|TRBV6-1
TGTGCCAGCAGCAGAGCGGGATCCTACAATGAGCAGTTCTTC
CASSRAGSYNEQFF
>many|TRBD2|TRBJ2-1|17|TRBV5-1
TGCGCCAGCAGCTTGGGGATAGCGGGAGGGCCGGACAATGAGCAGTTCTTC
CASSLGIAGGPDNEQFF
>few|TRBD1|TRBJ2-3|16|TRBV9
TGTGCCAGCAGCACAGGGGCCACCACGAACACAGATACGCAGTATTTT
CASSTGATTNTDTQYF
>.|TRBD1|TRBJ2-6|18|TRBV19
TGTGCCAGTAGGACAATCACAGGGGGTTTAGCTGGGGCCAACGTCCTGACTTTC
CASRTITGGLAGANVLTF
>many|.|TRBJ2-5|12|TRBV10-3
TGTGCCACCGGAGAGGGGAAAGAGACCCAGTACTTC
CATGEGKETQYF
>many|.|TRBJ1-5|10|TRBV2
TGTGCCAGCGGAGGACAGCCCCAGCATTTT
CASGGQPQHF
>many|.|TRBJ1-1|13|TRBV20-1
TGCAGTGCTAGATCGAAGACAACTCCTGAAGCTTTCTTT
CSARSKTTPEAFF